Sequencing of this T cell receptor beta chain was carried out in a study of cytomegalovirus exposure and HLA in healthy donors. Study-wide findings and caveats: Previously analyzed data showed that most TCR beta V segments were productive at a frequency of about 87% or about 30%. Sequencing likely caused a cluster of highly shared sequence variants.

Comments on this clone: Its antigen is still unknown.

Primers for the PCR totalled 60 Vbeta and 13 Jbeta. Here immunoSEQ multiplex PCR was the method, and the copy in TCRdb shows in-frame clones only, minus some. The data show about 59,000 clones, approximately 80% seen once. The clonotype comes from a human donor in good health. Sequenced sample: PBMCs.

CDR3 loop: CASRLAGSSYEQYF. In DNA, the CDR3 is TGTGCCAGCAGGCTAGCGGGTTCCTCCTACGAGCAGTACTTC. The gene calls are TRBV6-6 and TRBJ2-7, with 8 bases aligning to TRBD2. Germline V gene sequence: CDR1 MNHNY, CDR2 SVGAGI (reference sequence). CDR3 length: 14 amino acids. V lost 6 bases, J lost 0 bases, and 4 bases stayed unmatched.